This T cell receptor beta chain originates from a study of post-analysis software for immune sequencing data. Regarding the study as a whole: The authors found that F measure strongly co-clustered same-batch samples. Controls showed lower frequencies than patients for a few TRBV segments, and TRBV5-6, TRBV5-1 and TRBV20-1 were among these.

Deletions cut 0 bases from V and 5 bases from J, with 8 bases between. Per germline, CDR1 MNHNY and CDR2 SVGAGI (reference sequence). The CDR3 has 14 amino acids. This clonotype was observed a few times. Its cognate antigen is unknown. Researchers reported that TCR beta cDNA libraries carried unique molecular identifiers. From the PCR reads, TCRdb called clonotypes with MiXCR, one entry per CDR3 protein. Here the sample spans fewer than 850,000 distinct CDR3 sequences, about 27% being singletons. Input material: blood. V and J are TRBV6-6 and TRBJ2-1, with TRBD1 as a possible D gene (6 bases). The TCR originated in a girl aged 10 to 17 with multiple sclerosis. The CDR3 protein is CASSYSGAHNEQFF. The CDR3, as DNA: TGTGCCAGCAGTTACTCGGGGGCACACAATGAGCAGTTCTTC.